This T cell receptor (beta chain) was documented in a study of identical twins. Study results and limitations: Models predicted too little out-of-frame TCR alpha sharing in monozygotic twins.

This CDR3 spans 17 amino acids. V trimming: 4 bases; J trimming: 3 bases; junction bases outside the gene matches: 12. Per the germline V gene, CDR1 is SGHDT and CDR2 is YYEEEE. A word on this clonotype: What it binds is not known.

Each CDR3 protein is one row after TCRdb ran MiXCR on the 5' RACE reads. The table lists around 680,000 distinct CDR3 sequences, 8.5% to 9% of them singletons. These same records also appear under a second study, on yellow fever vaccine responses in identical twins.

The sample comprised PBMCs. The sequence was obtained from a woman aged 18-29 years in good health. The chain has TRBV5-6 and TRBJ2-3, with 9 bases fitting TRBD2. The CDR3 region is CASSGISGLAGTDTQYF. Here the CDR3 DNA reads TGTGCCAGCAGCGGCATTTCGGGGCTAGCGGGGACAGATACGCAGTATTTT.